The 6 T cell receptor beta chains in this list originate from one sample, sequenced in a study of T cell responses to AZD1222 COVID-19 vaccine. Some clones are missing from TCRdb's copy, which holds only in-frame ones; the method was immunoSEQ multiplex PCR. Of some 150,000 clones in the sample, 90% to 95% are singletons; the top ten hold over 0.95%. Sequences were derived from peripheral blood, sampled on day 0 of AZD1222 vaccination. These receptors came from an adult in good health.

The chain is built from TRBV19 and TRBJ2-7; tentative D call: TRBD2 (6 bases). V lost 3 bases, J lost 2 bases, and 11 bases lay in between. The CDR3 spans 14 residues. CDR1 is LNHDA, CDR2 SQIVND, per germline (reference sequence). Here the CDR3 reads CASSIAGGAYEQYV. The CDR3 DNA is TGTGCCAGTAGTATTGCAGGAGGGGCCTACGAGCAGTACGTC.

The chain's CDR3 is CASSKRPGTGEDTQYF. The CDR3 DNA reads as TGCGCCAGCAGCAAGCGACCCGGGACAGGGGAAGATACGCAGTATTTT. The chain is built from TRBV5-1 and TRBJ2-3; TRBD1 agrees at 10 bases. Unmatched junction bases numbered 10, after V lost 4 bases and J lost 5 bases. The CDR3 has 16 residues. Germline assignment: CDR1 SGHRS and CDR2 YFSETQ.

The V and J genes are TRBV5-6 and TRBJ1-5; 8 bases match TRBD1. CDR3 length: 17 residues. CDR1 and CDR2 (germline): SGHDT, YYEEEE. After removal of 0 bases from V and 3 bases from J, the junction contained 8 bases not matched to a gene. CDR3 DNA sequence: TGTGCCAGCAGCTTGGCCGGGACAGGAGCGGACAATCAGCCCCAGCATTTT. This encodes CASSLAGTGADNQPQHF.

The chain recombines TRBV18 with TRBJ1-3, with D unresolved. Trimming took 2 bases from V and 1 from J, leaving 9 bases between them. The CDR3 contains 15 residues. The germline V gene has CDR1 KGHSH and CDR2 LQKENI. CDR3 coding DNA: TGTGCCAGCTCACCAGCGGTGCTGTCTGGAAACACCATATATTTT. This gives the protein CASSPAVLSGNTIYF.

The rearrangement links TRBV6-5 to TRBJ1-2, with D perhaps matching TRBD1 (5 bases). The CDR3 runs 13 residues. V was pared by 6 bases and J by 8 bases, with 16 bases between. Germline V gives CDR1 MNHEY, CDR2 SVGAGI. The CDR3 bases are TGTGCCAGCAGCCAAGGGACGGCGCGGGGCTACACCTTC. Translating it yields CASSQGTARGYTF.

The gene calls are TRBV5-1 and TRBJ1-5; D gene ambiguous. Germline V gives CDR1 SGHRS, CDR2 YFSETQ. V shed 8 bases and J shed 2 bases, with 20 bases lying between them. There are 16 residues in the CDR3. The CDR3 DNA sequence: TGCGCCAGAAACGTGACACCCCGGGTTTGCAATCAGCCCCAGCATTTT. Its protein product is CARNVTPRVCNQPQHF.